These 11 T cell receptor beta chains came from one sample sequenced in a study of T cells in localized non-small cell lung cancer. Assay: immunoSEQ multiplex PCR; the TCRdb copy retains only in-frame clones and omits some. Counted here are tens of thousands of clones, roughly 86% occurring once; the ten biggest clones make up roughly 15%. The sequencing here drew on peripheral blood, taken before any cancer treatment. Receptors were obtained from a man aged 40 to 75 with stage I squamous cell lung carcinoma.

V usage is TRBV19 and J usage is TRBJ1-5, with D possibly matching TRBD1 (5 bases). The CDR3 spans 15 residues. In germline, CDR1 is LNHDA, CDR2 SQIVND (reference sequence). Trimming pared 3 bases from V and 0 bases from J, leaving 9 bases between. This CDR3 reads CASSMTATSNQPQHF. CDR3 nucleotides: TGTGCCAGTAGTATGACAGCGACTAGCAATCAGCCCCAGCATTTT.

V gene TRBV7-2 combines with J gene TRBJ2-5; 11 nucleotides line up with TRBD2. Germline CDR1 is SGHTA and CDR2 is FQGNSA. This CDR3 has 16 residues. The V gene end was trimmed by 4 bases and the J gene end by 5 bases; junction bases not matched to a gene: 9. The CDR3 DNA sequence: TGTGCCAGCAGCTCCCTCGGACTAGCGGGTGGGGAGACCCAGTACTTC. Translation gives CASSSLGLAGGETQYF.

The chain combines TRBV6-1 with TRBJ2-5, with a possible D match to TRBD1 (6 bases). The germline CDR1 and CDR2 sequences are MNHNS and SASEGT. V was trimmed by 6 bases and J by 2 bases, leaving 16 bases between them. There are 15 residues in the CDR3. The CDR3 here is CASSPQGRGQETQYF. CDR3 nucleotide sequence: TGTGCCAGCAGCCCACAGGGAAGAGGGCAAGAGACCCAGTACTTC.

This chain connects TRBV9 to TRBJ1-1; 7 positions agree with TRBD1. The CDR3 covers 14 residues. V shed 4 bases, J shed 0 bases, and the junction held 3 bases outside the gene matches. Looked up from germline, CDR1 is SGDLS and CDR2 is YYNGEE. The CDR3 loop is CASSLTGVNTEAFF. The CDR3 DNA reads TGTGCCAGCAGCCTCACAGGGGTGAACACTGAAGCTTTCTTT.

The rearrangement uses TRBV5-1 and TRBJ2-1; possibly TRBD1 or TRBD2 for D (5 bases each). The CDR3 runs 15 residues. Trimming pared 4 bases from V and 7 bases from J, leaving 18 bases between. The germline CDR1 and CDR2 sequences are SGHRS and YFSETQ. The CDR3 DNA reads TGCGCCAGCAGCCCGGGACCGACCGGGATAAATGAGCAGTTCTTC. Encoded protein: CASSPGPTGINEQFF.

This chain links TRBV10-3 with TRBJ2-3, with TRBD1 matching over 8 bases. This CDR3 spans 15 amino acids. V trimming: 7 bases; J trimming: 4 bases; junction bases outside the gene matches: 10. Germline V lookup: CDR1 ENHRY, CDR2 SYGVKD. The CDR3 region is CAITVDRGVADTQYF. The CDR3 DNA is TGTGCCATCACCGTCGACAGGGGCGTCGCAGATACGCAGTATTTT.

CDR3 in amino acids: CATGTITSTDTQYF. CDR3 bases: TGTGCCACAGGGACTATCACTAGCACAGATACGCAGTATTTT. The chain links TRBV19 to TRBJ2-3; TRBD2 matches 7 bases. The V gene end was trimmed by 10 bases and the J gene end by 0 bases; junction bases not matched to a gene: 7. Per the germline V gene, CDR1 is LNHDA and CDR2 is SQIVND (reference sequence). This CDR3 comprises 14 residues.

The V and J genes are TRBV5-6 and TRBJ1-1; D uncertain. The V gene's germline CDR1 is SGHDT and CDR2 YYEEEE. This CDR3 is 13 amino acids long. V shed 0 bases and J shed 4 bases, with 7 bases lying between them. CDR3 region: CASSLVGATEAFF. In nucleotides, the CDR3 is TGTGCCAGCAGCTTGGTGGGAGCCACTGAAGCTTTCTTT.

This chain uses TRBV5-4 with TRBJ2-1, with 9 bases matching TRBD2. The germline CDR1 and CDR2 sequences are SGHNT and YYREEE (reference sequence). The CDR3 extends over 17 amino acids. The V segment lost 1 base and the J segment 6 bases; nucleotides outside the gene matches: 11. CDR3 coding DNA: TGTGCCAGCAGCTTGTTTCCGGCGGGGGGGCCAGGCAATGAGCAGTTCTTC. Amino acids: CASSLFPAGGPGNEQFF.

The chain recombines TRBV18 with TRBJ1-6; D ambiguous. Deletions cut 6 bases from V and 5 bases from J, with 14 bases between. The length of the CDR3 is 15 residues. CDR1 and CDR2 (germline): KGHSH, LQKENI. The CDR3 region is CASSSRFTDNSPLHF. Written as DNA, the CDR3 is TGTGCCAGCTCCTCTCGGTTTACCGATAATTCACCCCTCCACTTT.

This clone has a single count. V is TRBV19 and J is TRBJ2-3; no firm D call. This CDR3 has 12 amino acids. V dropped 5 bases and J dropped 1 base, with 4 bases sitting between them. CDR1 and CDR2 from the germline V gene are LNHDA and SQIVND (reference sequence). The CDR3 DNA reads TGTGCCAGTAGTTCCCGCACAGATACGCAGTATTTT. Protein sequence: CASSSRTDTQYF.